The source of this TCR beta chain is a study of blood T cell repertoires in COVID-19. The CDR3 contains 13 residues. V gave up 6 bases and J gave up 4 bases, with 11 bases separating them. Some clones are missing from TCRdb's copy, which holds only in-frame ones; the method was immunoSEQ multiplex PCR. The sample carries over 200,000 clones, approximately 88% recorded once. The specimen was PBMCs or T cells enriched from blood (not recorded which). The chain carries TRBV12-3 or TRBV12-4 and TRBJ2-3; a possible D gene is TRBD1 (5 bases). The sequence was obtained from a woman aged 25-40 years who had been exposed to COVID-19. The CDR3 DNA sequence: TGTGCCAGCAGACACCGACAGTCAGATACGCAGTATTTT. Its protein is CASRHRQSDTQYF.